This section outlines one TCR beta chain sequence together with its context. Its antigen target is currently unknown. No much larger clone exists at a distance of one base, and base qualities are not known. The data were taken from a study of T cell repertoires in cytomegalovirus infection (dated by TCRdb to 2018 to 2020). A note on the overall study: The HLA type of each donor mattered for the analysis, because public TCR beta signatures pointed to carriage of CMV infection along with the matching HLA type. Summary of the overall study and its limitations: The ex vivo response was dominated by HLA-C-restricted CMV-specific TCR beta clonotypes, which also provided the single most frequent clonotype in two of eight donors. Carriers of CMV infection plus the relevant HLA type were discriminated by the cumulative frequency of public TCR beta family members in the study cohort and in an independent 352-donor cohort.

Sequencing relied on an Illumina HiSeq 1500. In-frame beta chains were kept once TCRdb had trimmed the public reads at Q25 with fastp and called clones with MiXCR. Every distinct CDR3 protein forms one entry, paired with its most common genes and DNA. For this sample there are around 180,000 distinct CDR3 sequences; around 20% appear just once. The top ten hold less than 3% of the sample. At the junction V is shortened by 5 bases and J by 5 bases, with 16 bases in between. In the germline V gene, CDR1 corresponds to MNHEY and CDR2 to SVGAGI. Taken from cysteine to phenylalanine, the CDR3 has 16 residues. Only the CDR3 DNA stays, 48 bases, in frame from base 1.

The V and J segments used are TRBV6-5 and TRBJ2-6, with a weak D call of TRBD2 (5 bases match). Material for sequencing was PBMCs. The receptor was derived from a human donor in good health (CMV status not recorded). Some clones in this sample may be carry-over from other donors' samples. In nucleotides, the sequence is TGTGCCAGCAGTCCGAAGTTCCGGGATAGGGCCAACGTCCTGACTTTC. The encoded protein is CASSPKFRDRANVLTF.